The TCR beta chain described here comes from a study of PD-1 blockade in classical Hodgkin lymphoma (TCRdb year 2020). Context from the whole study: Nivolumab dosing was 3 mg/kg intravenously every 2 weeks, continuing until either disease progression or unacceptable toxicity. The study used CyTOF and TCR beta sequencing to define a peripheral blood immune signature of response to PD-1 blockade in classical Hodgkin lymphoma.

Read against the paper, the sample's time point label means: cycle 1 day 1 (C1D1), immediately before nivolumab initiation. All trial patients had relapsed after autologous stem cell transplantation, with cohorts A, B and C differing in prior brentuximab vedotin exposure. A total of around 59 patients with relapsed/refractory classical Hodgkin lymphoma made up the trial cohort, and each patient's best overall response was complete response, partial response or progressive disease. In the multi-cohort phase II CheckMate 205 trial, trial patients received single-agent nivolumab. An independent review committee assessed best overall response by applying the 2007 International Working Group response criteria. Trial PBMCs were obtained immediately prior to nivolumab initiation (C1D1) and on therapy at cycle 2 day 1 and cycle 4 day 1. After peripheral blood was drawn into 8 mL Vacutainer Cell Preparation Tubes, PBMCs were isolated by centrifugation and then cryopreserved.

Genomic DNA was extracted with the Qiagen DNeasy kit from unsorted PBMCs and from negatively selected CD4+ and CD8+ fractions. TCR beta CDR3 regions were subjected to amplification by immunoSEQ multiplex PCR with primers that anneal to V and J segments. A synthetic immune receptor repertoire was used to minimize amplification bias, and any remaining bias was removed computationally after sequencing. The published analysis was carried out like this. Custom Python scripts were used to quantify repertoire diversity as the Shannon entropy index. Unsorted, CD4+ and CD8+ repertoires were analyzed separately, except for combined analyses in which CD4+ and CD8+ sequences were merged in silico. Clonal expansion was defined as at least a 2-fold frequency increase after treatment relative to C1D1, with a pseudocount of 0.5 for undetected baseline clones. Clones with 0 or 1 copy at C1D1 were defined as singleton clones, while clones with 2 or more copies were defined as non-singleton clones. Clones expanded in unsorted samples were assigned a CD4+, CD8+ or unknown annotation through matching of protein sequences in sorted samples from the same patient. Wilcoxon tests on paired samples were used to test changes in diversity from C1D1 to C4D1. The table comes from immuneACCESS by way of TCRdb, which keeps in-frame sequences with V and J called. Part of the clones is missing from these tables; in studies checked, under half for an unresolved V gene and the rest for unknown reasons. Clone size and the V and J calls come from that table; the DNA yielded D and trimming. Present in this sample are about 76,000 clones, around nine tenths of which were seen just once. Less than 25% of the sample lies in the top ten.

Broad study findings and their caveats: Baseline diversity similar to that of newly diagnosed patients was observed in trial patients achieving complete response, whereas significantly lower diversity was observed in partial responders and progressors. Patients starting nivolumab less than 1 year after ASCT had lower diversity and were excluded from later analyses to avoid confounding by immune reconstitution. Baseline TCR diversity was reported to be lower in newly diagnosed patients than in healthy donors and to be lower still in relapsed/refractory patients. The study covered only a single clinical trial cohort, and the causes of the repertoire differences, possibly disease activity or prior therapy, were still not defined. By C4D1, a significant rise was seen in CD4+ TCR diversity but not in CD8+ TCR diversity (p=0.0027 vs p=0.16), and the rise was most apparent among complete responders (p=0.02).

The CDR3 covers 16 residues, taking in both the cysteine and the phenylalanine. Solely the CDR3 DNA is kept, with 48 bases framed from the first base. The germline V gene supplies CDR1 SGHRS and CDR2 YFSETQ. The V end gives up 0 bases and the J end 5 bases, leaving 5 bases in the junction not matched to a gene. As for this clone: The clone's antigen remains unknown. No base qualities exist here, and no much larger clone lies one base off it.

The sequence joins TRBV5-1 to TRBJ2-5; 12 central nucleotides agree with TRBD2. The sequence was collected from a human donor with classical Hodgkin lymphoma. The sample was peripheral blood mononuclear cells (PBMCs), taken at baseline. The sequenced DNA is TGCGCCAGCAGCTTGGGGACTAGCGGGAAGGCGGAGACCCAGTACTTC. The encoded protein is CASSLGTSGKAETQYF.